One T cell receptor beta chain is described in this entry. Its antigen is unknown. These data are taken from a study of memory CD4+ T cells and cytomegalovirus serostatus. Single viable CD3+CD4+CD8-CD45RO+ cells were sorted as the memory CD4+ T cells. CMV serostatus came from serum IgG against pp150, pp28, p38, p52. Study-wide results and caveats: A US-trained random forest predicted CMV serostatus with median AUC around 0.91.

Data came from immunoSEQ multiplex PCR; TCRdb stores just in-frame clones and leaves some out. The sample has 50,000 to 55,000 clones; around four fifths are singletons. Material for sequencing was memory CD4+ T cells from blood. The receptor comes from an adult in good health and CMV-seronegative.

CDR3 sequence reads: CASSPGQGGYEQYF. The DNA for the CDR3 is TGTGCCAGCAGCCCGGGACAGGGTGGCTACGAGCAGTACTTC. The rearrangement uses TRBV21-1 and TRBJ2-7; no check of the table's D call, TRBD1, against the DNA was made. TRBV21-1 is shown as a pseudogene. The CDR3 spans 14 residues.